Below are 7 T cell receptor beta chains sequenced from a single sample in a study of technical replicates of blood from several donors. Some clones are missing from TCRdb's copy, which holds only in-frame ones; the method was immunoSEQ multiplex PCR. The data hold tens of thousands of clones, with 91% observed a single time. Sequencing was performed on T cells isolated from PBMCs. The receptors were sampled from a human donor in good health.

The chain is built from TRBV6-6 and TRBJ1-2, with D perhaps matching TRBD1 (6 bases). The CDR3 is 13 residues long. Trimming cost V 7 bases and J 3 bases, with 12 bases left between them. Germline-derived CDR1 and CDR2 are MNHNY and SVGAGI (reference sequence). The CDR3 loop reads CASTRGAYYGYTF. DNA of the CDR3: TGTGCCAGCACCCGGGGGGCGTACTATGGCTACACCTTC.

The chain employs TRBV23-1 and TRBJ1-2; TRBD1 might be the D (6 bases). TRBV23-1 is flagged as an ORF with uncertain function. The V and J ends lost 0 bases and 6 bases respectively, with 17 bases between them. The CDR3 is 16 amino acids. The chain's CDR3 is CASSQSRHRAIDGYTF. In DNA form, the CDR3 reads TGCGCCAGCAGTCAATCTCGTCACAGGGCGATAGATGGCTACACCTTC.

V gene TRBV28 combines with J gene TRBJ1-2; D gene ambiguous. The V and J ends lost 5 bases and 1 base respectively, with 14 bases between them. This CDR3 is built from 15 residues. Germline loops: CDR1 MDHEN, CDR2 SYDVKM. This CDR3 is CASSLNLMLNYGYTF. The CDR3 nucleotides are TGTGCCAGCAGTCTGAATCTAATGCTTAACTATGGCTACACCTTC.

This clone turned up a few times. The chain carries TRBV11-2 and TRBJ1-1; D gene uncertain. CDR1 is SGHAT, CDR2 FQNNGV, per germline. The CDR3 has 15 residues. V was pared by 1 base and J by 0 bases, with 9 bases between. This CDR3 reads CASSLAEGMNTEAFF. CDR3 in DNA: TGTGCCAGCAGCTTAGCAGAGGGTATGAACACTGAAGCTTTCTTT. The full variable domain, rest sourced from reference TRBV11-2 and TRBJ1-1, is EAGVAQSPRYKIIEKRQSVAFWCNPISGHATLYWYQQILGQGPKLLIQFQNNGVVDDSQLPKDRFSAERLKGVDSTLKIQPAKLEDSAVYLCASSLAEGMNTEAFFGQGTRLTVV.

This chain connects TRBV6-5 to TRBJ1-3; no reliable D call. Per germline, CDR1 MNHEY and CDR2 SVGAGI. This CDR3 comprises 16 residues. Trimming shortened V by 4 bases and J by 1 base, and 14 bases separated the two germline ends. DNA of the CDR3: TGTGCCAGCAGTTCCGATCCGGGAGAATCTGGAAACACCATATATTTT. Amino acids: CASSSDPGESGNTIYF.

The V and J genes are TRBV29-1 and TRBJ1-3; possibly TRBD1 for D (5 bases). V was cut by 6 bases and J by 0 bases, with 18 bases left in between. The CDR3 length is 16 residues. Germline lookup yields CDR1 SQVTM and CDR2 ANQGSEA. The CDR3 sequence: CSVAEDRGFSGNTIYF. CDR3 bases: TGCAGCGTGGCCGAAGACAGAGGATTCTCTGGAAACACCATATATTTT.

This sequence joins TRBV7-6 and TRBJ1-1; 7 bases match TRBD1. The CDR3 is 19 amino acids. CDR1 is SGHVS, CDR2 FNYEAQ, per germline. V shed 1 base, J shed 0 bases, and the junction held 14 bases outside the gene matches. CDR3 amino acids: CASSLGGGGQAKLNTEAFF. The CDR3 DNA follows: TGTGCCAGCAGCTTAGGAGGGGGTGGACAGGCAAAATTGAACACTGAAGCTTTCTTT.